A selection of T cell receptor beta chains follows, all from one sample in a study of OX40 agonist ivuxolimab in advanced cancers. TCRdb's table, derived via immunoSEQ multiplex PCR, lists solely in-frame clones and lacks some. The sample consists of tens of thousands of clones, about nine tenths of them appearing once. Sample: CD4+ or CD8+ T cells sorted from blood, taken in a trial of the OX40 agonist ivuxolimab. The receptor source for this set is an adult with an advanced solid tumor such as melanoma, head and neck, liver or kidney cancer. Each CDR3 is given with its conserved first and last residue. A D gene is named only where the DNA matches it firmly. Clone sizes are given selectively: once, few, many, or a class where the clone is expanded.

clone_size j_call v_call d_call cdr3_nt cdr3_aa
NA TRBJ1-5 TRBV28 NA TGTGCCAGCAGTTTGAAGCAGAATCAGCCCCAGCATTTT CASSLKQNQPQHF
once TRBJ2-5 TRBV28 TRBD2 TGTGCCAGCAGTTTATTCGGTGTAGCGGGAGGGCTGGAGACCCAGTACTTC CASSLFGVAGGLETQYF
NA TRBJ2-3 TRBV2 NA TGTGCCAGCAGTGAAGGGGGCACAGATACGCAGTATTTT CASSEGGTDTQYF
NA TRBJ2-1 TRBV5-6 TRBD1 TGTGCCAGCAGTGACAGGGCTGAGCAGTTCTTC CASSDRAEQFF
few TRBJ2-6 TRBV7-9 TRBD2 TGTGCCAGCAGCCCACAACGGGGGGAGGCTGGGGCCAACGTCCTGACTTTC CASSPQRGEAGANVLTF
NA TRBJ1-5 TRBV16 NA TGTGCCAGCAGCCAATCGTGGGGGGTGAGCAATCAGCCCCAGCATTTT CASSQSWGVSNQPQHF
NA TRBJ2-5 TRBV6-5 NA TGTGCCAGCAGTTACACACGGCGCAGGGAAAAAGAGACCCAGTACTTC CASSYTRRREKETQYF
NA TRBJ2-2 TRBV7-6 NA TGTGCCAGCAACCCCCACACCGGGGAGCTGTTTTTT CASNPHTGELFF
NA TRBJ1-1 TRBV28 NA TGTGCCAGCAGCTCCCCCCGTCGAACAGGGATAGAAGCTTTCTTT CASSSPRRTGIEAFF
NA TRBJ2-1 TRBV6-5 NA TGTGCCAGCAGTTCCTCTTGGAATGAGCAGTTCTTC CASSSSWNEQFF
NA TRBJ2-5 TRBV9 TRBD2 TGTGCCAGCAGCGTAGGTCTAGCGGGAAATGCTCAAGAGACCCAGTACTTC CASSVGLAGNAQETQYF
once TRBJ1-2 TRBV6-5 NA TGTGCCAGCAGTTACTCGACCTTCCGGGGCTACACCTTC CASSYSTFRGYTF
NA TRBJ1-1 TRBV6-1 NA TGTGCCAGCACCGTAGGGGCGTTTACTGAAGCTTTCTTT CASTVGAFTEAFF
NA TRBJ1-1 TRBV19 TRBD1 TGTGCCAGTCTACTAACAGGGGGATTGACTGAAGCTTTCTTT CASLLTGGLTEAFF
few TRBJ2-1 TRBV11-2 NA TGTGCCAGCAGCTCCCGCAAGGGGCCCTCCTACAATGAGCAGTTCTTC CASSSRKGPSYNEQFF
NA TRBJ2-6 TRBV27 TRBD1 TGTGCCAGCAGTTTCGGGACAGGCTATGGGGCCAACGTCCTGACTTTC CASSFGTGYGANVLTF
NA TRBJ2-7 TRBV7-6 NA TGTGCCAGCAGCCGTTCTGCGGGGGCTAGTCACTACGAGCAGTACTTC CASSRSAGASHYEQYF
NA TRBJ2-7 TRBV30 NA TGTGCCTGGATTCCAGGGTCCTACGAGCAGTACTTC CAWIPGSYEQYF
NA TRBJ1-1 TRBV5-1 NA TGCGCCAGCAGCTCTAGGGAAGGGGATACTGAAGCTTTCTTT CASSSREGDTEAFF
NA TRBJ2-7 TRBV7-9 TRBD2 TGTGCCAGCAGCCCCCGGGAGGTTGCGGGCGAGCAGTACTTC CASSPREVAGEQYF
NA TRBJ2-6 TRBV7-3 NA TGTGCCAGCAGCCTACCCCAGGGCTTCTCAGGGTCTGGGGCCAACGTCCTGACTTTC CASSLPQGFSGSGANVLTF
NA TRBJ2-5 TRBV29-1 NA TGCAGCGTTGAGAAGACCGGACAGATCCAAGAGACCCAGTACTTC CSVEKTGQIQETQYF
NA TRBJ2-5 TRBV7-8 NA TGTGCCAGCAGCTTAGTTTTGGGTAGCCCAGAGACCCAGTACTTC CASSLVLGSPETQYF
NA TRBJ1-5 TRBV19 TRBD1 TGTGCCAGTAATCGAGTGACAGGGGGTAAACAGCCCCAGCATTTT CASNRVTGGKQPQHF
NA TRBJ2-7 TRBV7-3 NA TGTGCCAGCAGCTTAACTCCAGGCAGTGGGGGGGAGCAGTACTTC CASSLTPGSGGEQYF
NA TRBJ2-3 TRBV30 NA TGTGCCTGGGCCCTTGGGGATACGCAGTATTTT CAWALGDTQYF
NA TRBJ2-1 TRBV15 TRBD1 TGTGCCACCAGCAGGAACCGGGGCAGGGGGCTCGGGAATGAGCAGTTCTTC CATSRNRGRGLGNEQFF
few TRBJ1-1 TRBV19 NA TGTGCCAGCCCGACAGACTTGAACACTGAAGCTTTCTTT CASPTDLNTEAFF
NA TRBJ1-4 TRBV6-1 NA TGTGCCAGCAGTGATTCAGTGGTCCGGGAAAAACTGTTTTTT CASSDSVVREKLFF
NA TRBJ1-1 TRBV6-4 NA TGTGCCAGCAGTGCCCAGGCAAACACTGAAGCTTTCTTT CASSAQANTEAFF
once TRBJ2-2 TRBV5-1 NA TGCGCCAGCAGCCTCGGACAGGGAGGGGCCGGGGAGCTGTTTTTT CASSLGQGGAGELFF
once TRBJ1-5 TRBV28 NA TGTGCCAGCAGTCTGACAGTAGATCAGCCCCAGCATTTT CASSLTVDQPQHF
NA TRBJ2-7 TRBV10-3 TRBD1 TGTGCCATCAGGAGTATTGACAGGGGATACGAGCAGTACTTC CAIRSIDRGYEQYF
NA TRBJ1-2 TRBV4-1 NA TGCGCCAGCAGCCAAGGGGCAGGAGGCGGCTATGGCTACACCTTC CASSQGAGGGYGYTF
NA TRBJ2-3 TRBV14 NA TGTGCCAGCAGCCAAAGGTTGCTAGCAGTGGCAGATACGCAGTATTTT CASSQRLLAVADTQYF
NA TRBJ1-2 TRBV7-9 NA TGTGCCAGCAGCTCAGTTGGAACTGACTCCTACGTCTATGGCTACACCTTC CASSSVGTDSYVYGYTF